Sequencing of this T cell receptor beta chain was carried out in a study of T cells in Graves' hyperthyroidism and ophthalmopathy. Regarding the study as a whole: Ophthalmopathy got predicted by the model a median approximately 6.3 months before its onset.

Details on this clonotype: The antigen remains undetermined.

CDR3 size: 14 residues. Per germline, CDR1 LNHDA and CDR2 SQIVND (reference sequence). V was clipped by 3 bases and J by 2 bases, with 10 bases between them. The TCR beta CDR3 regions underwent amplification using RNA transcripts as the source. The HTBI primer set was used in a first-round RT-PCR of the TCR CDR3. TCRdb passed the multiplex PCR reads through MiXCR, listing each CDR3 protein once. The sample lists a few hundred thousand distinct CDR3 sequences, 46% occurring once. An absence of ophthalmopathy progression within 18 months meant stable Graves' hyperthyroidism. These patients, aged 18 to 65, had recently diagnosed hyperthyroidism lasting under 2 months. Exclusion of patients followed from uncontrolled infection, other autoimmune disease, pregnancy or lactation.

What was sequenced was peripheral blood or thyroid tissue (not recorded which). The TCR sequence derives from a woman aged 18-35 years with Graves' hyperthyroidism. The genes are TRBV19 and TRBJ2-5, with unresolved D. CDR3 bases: TGTGCCAGTAGTATCCCCGGGCCTCAAGAGACCCAGTACTTC. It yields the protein CASSIPGPQETQYF. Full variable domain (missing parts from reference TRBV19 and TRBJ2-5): DGGITQSPKYLFRKEGQNVTLSCEQNLNHDAMYWYRQDPGQGLRLIYYSQIVNDFQKGDIAEGYSVSREKKESFPLTVTSAQKNPTAFYLCASSIPGPQETQYFGPGTRLLVL.